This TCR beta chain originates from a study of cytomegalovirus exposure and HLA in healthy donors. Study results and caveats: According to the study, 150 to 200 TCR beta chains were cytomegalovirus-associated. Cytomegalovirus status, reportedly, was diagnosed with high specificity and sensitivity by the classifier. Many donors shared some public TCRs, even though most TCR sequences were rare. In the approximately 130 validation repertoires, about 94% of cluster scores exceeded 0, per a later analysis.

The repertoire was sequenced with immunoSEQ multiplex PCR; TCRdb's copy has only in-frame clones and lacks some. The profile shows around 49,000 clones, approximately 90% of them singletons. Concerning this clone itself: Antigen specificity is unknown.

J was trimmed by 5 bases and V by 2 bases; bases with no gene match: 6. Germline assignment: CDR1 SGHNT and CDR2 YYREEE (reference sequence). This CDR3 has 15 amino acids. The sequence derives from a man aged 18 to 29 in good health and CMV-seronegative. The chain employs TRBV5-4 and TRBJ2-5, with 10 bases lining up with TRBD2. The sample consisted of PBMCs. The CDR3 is CASSLAGGPGETQYF. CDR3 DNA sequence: TGTGCCAGCAGCTTAGCGGGAGGGCCGGGGGAGACCCAGTACTTC.